Following are 6 T cell receptor beta chains from one sample sequenced in a study of T cells after yellow fever vaccination (dated by TCRdb to the late 2010s). In the paper's terms, the treatment or condition label means: live attenuated yellow fever vaccine strain. Library preparation used 5' RACE. These reads were obtained on an Illumina HiSeq 2500. The public reads were reanalyzed by TCRdb: fastp trimming at Q25, MiXCR alignment, in-frame beta chains only. Every distinct CDR3 protein forms one entry, paired with its most common genes and DNA. This sample gives more than 30,000 distinct CDR3 sequences in total; 5% to 8.5% of them show up just once. The ten most abundant clones make up approximately 23% of the sample. The input for sequencing was PBMCs, either bulk or a sorted T-cell subset (CD4+, CD8+, memory, or dextramer-sorted; not recorded which), taken on the day of the first yellow fever vaccination. These receptors came from a man younger than 35 who received the YFV17D yellow fever vaccine.

The chain combines TRBV11-3 with TRBJ2-7, with no clear D. This CDR3 is built from 11 residues. The germline V gene encodes CDR1 SGHNT and CDR2 YENEEA. The V end lost 8 bases, the J end lost 9 bases, and 14 bases lay between the germline ends. CDR3 DNA sequence: TGTGCCAGCGCCAAGGGCGTAGGGCAGTACTTC. Translating gives CASAKGVGQYF.

Regarding this clonotype: A clone one base away is much larger, so this may be a read error. This chain connects TRBV24-1 to TRBJ1-5; D gene ambiguous. The germline gives CDR1 KGHDR, CDR2 SFDVKD. The CDR3 totals 12 residues. Here the CDR3 DNA reads TGTGCCATCAGTGATCTTGGTTTGACCCAGCATTTT. Its protein product is CAISDLGLTQHF.

This chain connects TRBV5-1 to TRBJ1-1; tentatively, D is TRBD1 (6 bases). Trimming removed 4 bases at V and 3 bases at J, with 19 bases between. Germline V gives CDR1 SGHRS, CDR2 YFSETQ. The CDR3 runs to 16 residues. CDR3 DNA: TGCGCCAGCAGCCCCGGGGCGGGGGCTGTCGACACTGAAGCTTTCTTT. Protein sequence: CASSPGAGAVDTEAFF.

In its sample, this clonotype was seen many times. The chain links TRBV12-3 or TRBV12-4 to TRBJ1-5; TRBD1 matches 7 bases. Trimming took 2 bases from V and 6 from J; bases not matched to a gene: 1. The CDR3 loop spans 13 amino acids. CDR3 in amino acids: CASSLRQGQPQHF. CDR3 sequence (DNA): TGTGCCAGCAGTTTAAGACAGGGTCAGCCCCAGCATTTT.

This clonotype was found many times. The chain combines TRBV3-1 with TRBJ2-5; no definite D call. The CDR3 totals 15 residues. The V end was cut by 6 bases, the J end by 5 bases, with 19 bases between. Germline V lookup: CDR1 LGHDT, CDR2 YNNKEL (reference sequence). Written as DNA, the CDR3 is TGTGCCAGCAGTCCCGGGCAAACCTTAGGGGAGACCCAGTACTTC. It specifies CASSPGQTLGETQYF.

This clonotype was observed many times. The CDR3 is CASSLGTGYYGYTF. The CDR3 coding sequence is TGTGCCAGCAGCCTGGGGACAGGGTACTATGGCTACACCTTC. The gene calls are TRBV7-2 and TRBJ1-2; the match to TRBD1 covers 9 bases. The CDR3 length is 14 residues. J was trimmed by 3 bases and V by 5 bases; bases with no gene match: 4. Germline V gene sequence: CDR1 SGHTA, CDR2 FQGNSA.